One T cell receptor (beta chain) is described in this entry. Participants spanned ages about 18 to 90 years and resided in over 20 US areas. Resolution of symptoms, clearance, or two negative PCRs was present in recovered Cohort 3 donors. This specimen belongs to a study of blood T cell repertoires in COVID-19. The overall study: Specimens from acute and convalescent COVID-19 originated in the United States, Italy and Spain.

Original methodology: Reference gene primer amplification gave nucleated cell count estimates. Libraries were prepared by immunoSEQ multiplex PCR; TCRdb keeps only in-frame clonotypes and omits some of them. The V and J calls and clone size come from that table; D and trimming were worked out from the DNA. Among 160,000 or so clones listed, 88% were seen once. Material for sequencing was PBMCs or T cells enriched from blood (not recorded which). This TCR came from a woman between 50 and 59 years old who had recovered from COVID-19.

CDR3 in amino acids: CASKAGAVEKLFF. The CDR3 DNA follows: TGTGCCAGTAAAGCAGGGGCGGTTGAAAAACTGTTTTTT. The chain has TRBV19 and TRBJ1-4, with D perhaps TRBD1 (6 bases). Trimming took off 7 bases at V and 7 bases at J, with 13 bases between the two ends. Looked up from germline, CDR1 is LNHDA and CDR2 is SQIVND (reference sequence). This CDR3 is 13 amino acids long.